Here is one T cell receptor (beta chain) with its context. Its binding antigen is unknown. Per-base qualities were not stored, and no clone one base away is much larger. This record comes from a study of patients and donors after allogeneic stem cell transplantation (dated by TCRdb to between 2020 and 2021). Library preparation was by RT-PCR. Sequencing instrument: NextSeq 550. TCRdb applied fastp at Q25 and MiXCR to the public reads, then kept only in-frame beta chains. Each CDR3 protein gets just one entry, which takes the most common genes and DNA from the rows behind it. Counted in this sample were about 87,000 distinct CDR3 sequences; around 5% of them appeared once. The leading ten clones occupy around 3% of the sample. There are 12 amino acids in the CDR3, from cysteine to phenylalanine inclusive. The CDR3 DNA has 36 bases and is translated from base 1. CDR1 and CDR2 are drawn from the germline V gene (reference sequence): MNHEY, SMNVEV. V was cut back by 5 bases and J by 6 bases, leaving a gap of 10 bases between them.

This sequence was found in a human donor who was either an allogeneic HSCT recipient or a stem cell or donor lymphocyte infusion donor (not recorded which). It is not recorded whose cells these are; they may come from a transplant donor. The rearranged segments are TRBV27 and TRBJ1-2; no confident D gene assignment can be made. The specimen was blood, either unsorted or a sorted T cell fraction (not recorded which). Here is the DNA: TGTGCCAGCAGTGGAAGGACGGATGGCTACACCTTC. Protein translation: CASSGRTDGYTF.